A selection of T cell receptor beta chains follows, all from one sample in a study of T cell responses to AZD1222 COVID-19 vaccine. Data came from immunoSEQ multiplex PCR; TCRdb stores just in-frame clones and leaves some out. The sample has approximately 120,000 clones; 88% are singletons. This sample comprised peripheral blood, obtained on day 0 of AZD1222 vaccination. The receptors originated from an adult in good health. Both conserved end residues are part of each CDR3. A D gene is named only where the DNA matches it firmly. Clone size, where shown, is once, few, many, or a class for clones that have expanded.

length,D,size,V,J,DNA,CDR3
15,TRBD1,once,TRBV28,TRBJ2-7,TGTGCCAGCAGTCCCCGGGGGACAGGGACCTACGAGCAGTACTTC,CASSPRGTGTYEQYF
14,TRBD1,once,TRBV30,TRBJ2-2,TGTGCCTGGAGAGTAGCAGGGGGTTCCGGGGAGCTGTTTTTT,CAWRVAGGSGELFF
15,TRBD2,-,TRBV6-5,TRBJ2-5,TGTGCCAGCAGTTCGGTGGCTAGCGGGAGGGAGACCCAGTACTTC,CASSSVASGRETQYF
15,TRBD2,-,TRBV11-2,TRBJ2-4,TGTGCCAGCAGCTTAGGGGGAGGGCCGGGAGACATTCAGTACTTC,CASSLGGGPGDIQYF
15,TRBD1,-,TRBV4-3,TRBJ1-1,TGCGCCAGCAGCGAAGGGACAGGGGGTGCCACTGAAGCTTTCTTT,CASSEGTGGATEAFF
17,TRBD2,once,TRBV6-2/TRBV6-3,TRBJ2-5,TGTGCCAGCAGTTCCTTCGTGGCTAGCGGGGGGCAAGAGACCCAGTACTTC,CASSSFVASGGQETQYF
11,-,-,TRBV20-1,TRBJ1-2,TGCAGTGCTAGCCTGGCAGGCGGCTACACCTTC,CSASLAGGYTF
16,TRBD1,-,TRBV28,TRBJ2-7,TGTGCCAGCAGTTTCCCCGGGAGACAGGGGTCATACGAGCAGTACTTC,CASSFPGRQGSYEQYF
15,TRBD1,-,TRBV9,TRBJ1-5,TGTGCCAGCAGCGTAGAAGGGGGCGGCAATCAGCCCCAGCATTTT,CASSVEGGGNQPQHF
15,-,-,TRBV2,TRBJ2-2,TGTGCCAGCAGTGCGGACAGCGCGAACACCGGGGAGCTGTTTTTT,CASSADSANTGELFF
17,-,-,TRBV7-9,TRBJ1-2,TGTGCCAGCATCCTTTCAGACCGTCGGGACATGCGGCAGGGCTACACCTTC,CASILSDRRDMRQGYTF
15,-,-,TRBV7-9,TRBJ1-2,TGTGCCAGCAGCCTTGGGGAGGCTCATAACTATGGCTACACCTTC,CASSLGEAHNYGYTF
14,-,-,TRBV24-1,TRBJ2-2,TGTGCCACCAGTGCCCCCCCAAGTCCAAGGGAGCTGTTTTTT,CATSAPPSPRELFF
16,TRBD2,-,TRBV24-1,TRBJ2-1,TGTGCCACCAGTGCCCTACTAGCGGGGGGGCCGGATGAGCAGTTCTTC,CATSALLAGGPDEQFF
16,TRBD2,once,TRBV2,TRBJ2-7,TGTGCCAGCAGTTCGACTAGCGGGGGTATGAGATACGAGCAGTACTTC,CASSSTSGGMRYEQYF
14,-,-,TRBV15,TRBJ1-1,TGTGCCACTTCCTTCAGGGTTTTGAACACTGAAGCTTTCTTT,CATSFRVLNTEAFF
14,-,-,TRBV7-3,TRBJ2-2,TGTGCCAGCAGCGCGACAGATTTCACCGGGGAGCTGTTTTTT,CASSATDFTGELFF
15,TRBD2,-,TRBV3-1/TRBV3-2,TRBJ2-2,TGTGCCAGCAGCTCCGGGGGGTGGGACACCGGGGAGCTGTTTTTT,CASSSGGWDTGELFF
13,-,-,TRBV9,TRBJ1-6,TGTGCCAGCAGCGTAGTTGATAATTCACCCCTCCACTTT,CASSVVDNSPLHF
13,-,-,TRBV7-2,TRBJ2-1,TGTGCCAGCAGGTGGCGGGACCTAAATGAGCAGTTCTTC,CASRWRDLNEQFF
14,-,-,TRBV10-3,TRBJ1-2,TGTGCCATCAGTGAGTCGTCGGGCGACTATGGCTACACCTTC,CAISESSGDYGYTF
13,-,-,TRBV25-1,TRBJ1-1,TGTGCCAGCGGTAGGGGGGGGAACACTGAAGCTTTCTTT,CASGRGGNTEAFF
12,-,-,TRBV27,TRBJ2-1,TGTGCCAGCAGTTTAGGATACAATGAGCAGTTCTTC,CASSLGYNEQFF
13,-,-,TRBV4-1,TRBJ1-2,TGCGCCAGCAGCCAAGGGGGTCTCGGTGGCTACACCTTC,CASSQGGLGGYTF
13,-,-,TRBV4-1,TRBJ2-2,TGCGCCAGCAGCAGACTAGGGGTCGGGGAGCTGTTTTTT,CASSRLGVGELFF
14,TRBD1,-,TRBV7-3,TRBJ1-6,TGTGCCAGCAGCTCCGGACAGGGCCTTTCACCCCTCCACTTT,CASSSGQGLSPLHF
11,-,-,TRBV6-5,TRBJ2-7,TGTGCCAGCAATCAGGGCTATGAGCAGTACTTC,CASNQGYEQYF
17,-,-,TRBV27,TRBJ2-3,TGTGCCAGCAGTTTAGGGGCAGTCTTAAGATCCACAGATACGCAGTATTTT,CASSLGAVLRSTDTQYF
15,-,-,TRBV14,TRBJ2-4,TGTGCCAGCAGCCAAGCTCGGGGCCCCAAAAACATTCAGTACTTC,CASSQARGPKNIQYF
14,-,few,TRBV11-2,TRBJ1-3,TGTGCCAGCAGCTATTCGACGTCTGGAAACACCATATATTTT,CASSYSTSGNTIYF
14,-,once,TRBV7-2,TRBJ1-4,TGTGCCAGCAGCTTAGGGGCAGCTAATGAAAAACTGTTTTTT,CASSLGAANEKLFF
13,-,-,TRBV5-1,TRBJ2-7,TGCGCCAGCAGCTTGGACAGAGCCTACGAGCAGTACTTC,CASSLDRAYEQYF
10,TRBD1,-,TRBV27,TRBJ1-1,TGTGCCAGCAACAGGGGAGCAGCTTTCTTT,CASNRGAAFF
14,TRBD1,-,TRBV6-5,TRBJ1-5,TGTGCCAGCAGGACAGGGGGCAGCAATCAGCCCCAGCATTTT,CASRTGGSNQPQHF
16,TRBD1,-,TRBV10-3,TRBJ1-2,TGTGCCATCAGTGAGCCTGACAGGGGTCCTAACTATGGCTACACCTTC,CAISEPDRGPNYGYTF
14,-,-,TRBV6-6,TRBJ2-7,TGTGCCAGCAGTTACTCGGCAGGGGAGTACGAGCAGTACTTC,CASSYSAGEYEQYF
15,TRBD1,once,TRBV5-6,TRBJ1-2,TGTGCCAGCAGCCCCCGGGACAGGGGCTTCTATGGCTACACCTTC,CASSPRDRGFYGYTF
11,-,-,TRBV11-2,TRBJ2-7,TGTGCCAGCAGCTACTCCTACGAGCAGTACTTC,CASSYSYEQYF
14,-,-,TRBV5-6,TRBJ1-6,TGTGCCAGCTCCCCGGCGGCACGGAATTCACCCCTCCACTTT,CASSPAARNSPLHF
17,-,-,TRBV6-2/TRBV6-3,TRBJ1-5,TGTGCCAGCAGTTACTCGAACTTCAGGGTACCCAATCAGCCCCAGCATTTT,CASSYSNFRVPNQPQHF
14,-,-,TRBV18,TRBJ2-5,TGTGCCAGCTCTCCGAGAGCGAGCCAAGAGACCCAGTACTTC,CASSPRASQETQYF
17,-,-,TRBV7-9,TRBJ1-3,TGTGCCAGCAGCACAAATATTGTAAGGGGCTCTGGAAACACCATATATTTT,CASSTNIVRGSGNTIYF
11,-,-,TRBV12-3/TRBV12-4,TRBJ2-3,TGTGCCAGCAGTTTACAGGGAACACAGTATTTT,CASSLQGTQYF
14,TRBD1,-,TRBV4-3,TRBJ2-7,TGCGCCAGCAGCCACGGGACAGGGGCCTACGAGCAGTACTTC,CASSHGTGAYEQYF
15,-,-,TRBV7-2,TRBJ2-7,TGTGCCAGCAGCTTAGTTGGCCTTACGGCCTACGAGCAGTACTTC,CASSLVGLTAYEQYF
13,-,-,TRBV28,TRBJ1-2,TGTGCCAGCAAGGACAGCGCTAACTATGGCTACACCTTC,CASKDSANYGYTF
14,-,-,TRBV14,TRBJ2-1,TGTGCCAGCAGCCCTGCCTTGACCTACAATGAGCAGTTCTTC,CASSPALTYNEQFF
14,-,-,TRBV30,TRBJ1-1,TGTGCCTGGAGCAAAGGCCCGGTCGGGACTGAAGCTTTCTTT,CAWSKGPVGTEAFF
19,-,once,TRBV21-1,TRBJ2-1,TGTGCCAGCAGCCCCAAACACAGAATCGCGGGAGTGCTCTACAATGAGCAGTTCTTC,CASSPKHRIAGVLYNEQFF